These T cell receptor beta chains were read from a single sample in a study of blood T cell repertoires in COVID-19. Some clones are missing from TCRdb's copy, which holds only in-frame ones; the method was immunoSEQ multiplex PCR. The sample contains over 200,000 clones, around 88% of which appear only once. The specimen sequenced was peripheral blood. Receptor source: a man aged 40-49 years with active or convalescent COVID-19. CDR3s include the opening cysteine and the closing phenylalanine or tryptophan. A D gene is named only where the DNA matches it firmly. Size is omitted from some rows. Given values are once, few, many or a class for expanded clones.

v_call,clone_size,j_call,d_call,cdr3_nt,cdr3_aa
TRBV2,NA,TRBJ1-2,TRBD1,TGTGCCAGCAGGGTTACAGGGGGGGCCATCTATGGCTACACCTTC,CASRVTGGAIYGYTF
TRBV4-2,NA,TRBJ2-2,TRBD1,TGTGCCAGCAGCCAAGAATCAGGGGGAGTTGCCGGGGAGCTGTTTTTT,CASSQESGGVAGELFF
TRBV20-1,NA,TRBJ1-1,NA,TGCAGTGCGGTTCGGACAGTGGCTTTCTTT,CSAVRTVAFF
TRBV5-1,NA,TRBJ2-7,NA,TGCGCCAGCAGCTTTGGGGATGCGGACAGACTTTACGAGCAGTACTTC,CASSFGDADRLYEQYF
TRBV28,NA,TRBJ1-2,TRBD1,TGTGCCAGCGTCCTCTTCCGGGACAGGGACAACTATGGCTACACCTTC,CASVLFRDRDNYGYTF
TRBV5-6,NA,TRBJ2-3,NA,TGTGCCAGCAGCTTGTATCTCACAGATACGCAGTATTTT,CASSLYLTDTQYF
TRBV18,NA,TRBJ1-4,NA,TGTGCCAGCTCCCACGAGGGCCAGACAACTAATGAAAAACTGTTTTTT,CASSHEGQTTNEKLFF
TRBV2,few,TRBJ1-6,NA,TGTGCCAGCAGTGACGCGGGACCCCGGATTGCGGCCCTCCACTTT,CASSDAGPRIAALHF
TRBV5-4,NA,TRBJ1-6,NA,TGTGCCAGCAGCTTAGGCGGAGGGAGCTCCTATAATTCACCCCTCCACTTT,CASSLGGGSSYNSPLHF
TRBV19,NA,TRBJ2-3,TRBD1,TGTGCCACCGCGGACAGGGGGATTACAGATACGCAGTATTTT,CATADRGITDTQYF
TRBV4-3,few,TRBJ2-1,NA,TGCGCCAGCAGCCAAGTCGGGGGGCGGGGCAATGAGCAGTTCTTC,CASSQVGGRGNEQFF
TRBV3-1/TRBV3-2,NA,TRBJ1-4,TRBD1,TGTGCCAGCAGCCACCCTGAGGGGGCGGCCCGTGGAAAACTGTTTTTT,CASSHPEGAARGKLFF
TRBV19,NA,TRBJ1-2,TRBD1,TGTGCCAGTAGTCCCCAAACAACGGGACAGTATGGCTACACCTTC,CASSPQTTGQYGYTF
TRBV3-1/TRBV3-2,NA,TRBJ2-5,NA,TGTGCCAGCAGTGAGATGAGAACCCAGTACTTC,CASSEMRTQYF
TRBV3-1/TRBV3-2,NA,TRBJ1-3,NA,TGTGCCAGCAGTTGGAACAGGGCTGGAAACACCATATATTTT,CASSWNRAGNTIYF
TRBV18,NA,TRBJ1-4,NA,TGTGCCAGCTCATCTGTGCAGGGTGAAAAACTGTTTTTT,CASSSVQGEKLFF
TRBV4-3,NA,TRBJ1-5,TRBD1,TGCGCCAGCAGCCAGGACGACAGGGTGGGGGACCAGCCCCAGCATTTT,CASSQDDRVGDQPQHF
TRBV3-1/TRBV3-2,NA,TRBJ2-4,NA,TGTGCCAGCAGCCAAGATAGCAAAAACATTCAGTACTTC,CASSQDSKNIQYF
TRBV7-2,few,TRBJ2-1,NA,TGTGCCAGCAGCTTGACAGGTCCAGGGGTATTCAATGAGCAGTTCTTC,CASSLTGPGVFNEQFF
TRBV12-3/TRBV12-4,NA,TRBJ2-1,NA,TGTGCCAGCAGGCGTAGCTATGAGCAGTTCTTC,CASRRSYEQFF
TRBV3-1/TRBV3-2,NA,TRBJ2-7,NA,TGTGCCAGCAGCCACCACCAGGGAATCCCCTACGAGCAGTACTTC,CASSHHQGIPYEQYF
TRBV3-1/TRBV3-2,once,TRBJ1-6,TRBD1,TGTGCCAGCAGCCAGACAGGGGGTTCACCCCTCCACTTT,CASSQTGGSPLHF
TRBV27,NA,TRBJ1-1,TRBD1,TGTGCCAGCAGTCCCCGGGACAGGGGACCCAAGTGGGCTTTCTTT,CASSPRDRGPKWAFF
TRBV5-5,once,TRBJ2-5,NA,TGTGCCAGCAGCTTAGGAAACAGGGAAGAGACCCAGTACTTC,CASSLGNREETQYF
TRBV12-3/TRBV12-4,NA,TRBJ2-2,TRBD1,TGTGCCAGCCGGGACAGGGGTGCCGGGGAGCTGTTTTTT,CASRDRGAGELFF
TRBV24-1,NA,TRBJ2-5,NA,TGTGCCACCAGTGACATAGGCAGGGAAGAGACCCAGTACTTC,CATSDIGREETQYF
TRBV27,NA,TRBJ1-1,NA,TGTGCCAGCAGACCAACAGGGAACACTGAAGCTTTCTTT,CASRPTGNTEAFF
TRBV30,NA,TRBJ2-5,TRBD2,TGTGCCTGGATTCCACACCCCCTGACTAGCTGGACGGGGGAGACCCAGTACTTC,CAWIPHPLTSWTGETQYF
TRBV6-2/TRBV6-3,NA,TRBJ2-3,NA,TGTGCCAGCAGTTACTCGGCGGGGCGAGGGGATACGCAGTATTTT,CASSYSAGRGDTQYF
TRBV11-2,NA,TRBJ1-3,NA,TGTGCCAGCAGCTTTCAGGGAGGATCTGGAAACACCATATATTTT,CASSFQGGSGNTIYF
TRBV19,NA,TRBJ1-5,NA,TGTGCCAGTAGTATCCTACAGGTAAATCAGCCCCAGCATTTT,CASSILQVNQPQHF
TRBV11-1,NA,TRBJ2-2,TRBD1,TGTGCCAGCAGCTCCGGGACAGGGGTTAGGGCCGGGGAGCTGTTTTTT,CASSSGTGVRAGELFF
TRBV28,NA,TRBJ1-2,NA,TGTGCCAGCAGCACGACAGGAAATTTCTATGGCTACACCTTC,CASSTTGNFYGYTF
TRBV5-1,once,TRBJ2-7,NA,TGCGCCAGCAGCTATACGCGCTACGAGCAGTACTTC,CASSYTRYEQYF
TRBV30,NA,TRBJ1-3,NA,TGTGCCTGGGCCGACCGCACCAGGTTCTCTGGAAACACCATATATTTT,CAWADRTRFSGNTIYF
TRBV7-7,NA,TRBJ2-5,NA,TGTGCTAGCAGCTTAAAGGGGGAGACCCAGTACTTC,CASSLKGETQYF
TRBV30,once,TRBJ1-2,TRBD1,TGTGCCTGGAGTCTCCCCCTGACAGGGGGTACGGGCTACACCTTC,CAWSLPLTGGTGYTF
TRBV12-5,NA,TRBJ1-5,NA,TGTGCTAGTGGTTTGGTATTCTGGGGGGGCGTGGGTAATCAGCCCCAGCATTTT,CASGLVFWGGVGNQPQHF
TRBV6-5,NA,TRBJ1-1,NA,TGTGCCAGCAGTTCCGGACAGCTGAACACTGAAGCTTTCTTT,CASSSGQLNTEAFF
TRBV3-1/TRBV3-2,NA,TRBJ2-7,NA,TGTGCCAGCAGCCAAGGTTACTCCCGGTACGAGCAGTACTTC,CASSQGYSRYEQYF
TRBV6-5,NA,TRBJ2-3,TRBD2,TGTGCCAGCAGTTACCGTGCGGGGGGTACAGATACGCAGTATTTT,CASSYRAGGTDTQYF
TRBV7-9,NA,TRBJ1-2,NA,TGTGCCAGCAGCCCGACAGCTAACTATGGCTACACCTTC,CASSPTANYGYTF
TRBV19,NA,TRBJ2-5,TRBD2,TGTGCCAGTAGTATGGGAGGGATGGAGACCCAGTACTTC,CASSMGGMETQYF